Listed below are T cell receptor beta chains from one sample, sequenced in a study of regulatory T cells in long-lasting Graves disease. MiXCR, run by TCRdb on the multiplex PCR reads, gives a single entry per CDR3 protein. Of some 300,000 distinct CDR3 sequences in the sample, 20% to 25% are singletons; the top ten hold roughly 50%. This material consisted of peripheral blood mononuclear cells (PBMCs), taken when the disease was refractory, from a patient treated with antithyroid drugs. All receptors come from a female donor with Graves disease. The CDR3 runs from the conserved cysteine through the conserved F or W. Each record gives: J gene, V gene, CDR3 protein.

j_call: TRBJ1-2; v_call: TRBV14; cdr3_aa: CASSLDTFYGYTF
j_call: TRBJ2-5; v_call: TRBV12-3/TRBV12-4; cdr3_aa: CASSPDLDRQETQYF
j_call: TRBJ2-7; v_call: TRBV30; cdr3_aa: CAWRGGGRSYEQYF
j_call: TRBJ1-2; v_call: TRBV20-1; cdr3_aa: CSARDLLAGRGYGYTF
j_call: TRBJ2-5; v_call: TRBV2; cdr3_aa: CASSVGQETQYF
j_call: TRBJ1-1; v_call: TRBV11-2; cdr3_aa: CASSLRNPEAFF
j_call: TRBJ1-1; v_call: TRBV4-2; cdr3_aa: CASSPEVGNRNTEAFF
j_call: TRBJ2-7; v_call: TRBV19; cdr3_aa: CASSPEPGRSYEQYF
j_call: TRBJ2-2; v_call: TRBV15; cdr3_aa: CATSRVGTGDTGELFF
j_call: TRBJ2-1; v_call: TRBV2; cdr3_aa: CASTTRLNGEQFF
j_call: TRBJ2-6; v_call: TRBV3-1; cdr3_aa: CASSRSHSGANVLTF
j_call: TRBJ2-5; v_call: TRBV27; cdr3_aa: CASSWTGGAETQYF
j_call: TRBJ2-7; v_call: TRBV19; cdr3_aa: CASSTGTGVYEQYF
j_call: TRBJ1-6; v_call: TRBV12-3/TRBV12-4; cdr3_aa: CASGTGRNNNSPLHF
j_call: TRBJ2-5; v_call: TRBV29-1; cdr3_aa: CSVERQETQYF
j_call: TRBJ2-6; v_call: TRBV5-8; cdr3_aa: CASSLEVWVGTGNSGANVLTF
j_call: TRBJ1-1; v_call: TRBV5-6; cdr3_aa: CASSSGTGGMRTEAFF
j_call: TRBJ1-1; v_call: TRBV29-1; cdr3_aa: CSVVGQTTEAFF
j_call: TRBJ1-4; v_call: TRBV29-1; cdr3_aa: CSAGTATNEKLFF
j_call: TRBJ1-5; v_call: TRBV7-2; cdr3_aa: CASSSDSGGRGPQHF
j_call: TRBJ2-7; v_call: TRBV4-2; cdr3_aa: CASSQDLAQESLYEQYF
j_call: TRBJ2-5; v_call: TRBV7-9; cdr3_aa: CASSLVRNQETQYF
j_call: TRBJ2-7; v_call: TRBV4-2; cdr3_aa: CASSQERGRREVYEQYF
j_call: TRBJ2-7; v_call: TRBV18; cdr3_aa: CASSPPSAPYEQYF
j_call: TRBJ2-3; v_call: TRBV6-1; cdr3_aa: CASSRHLRERADTQYF
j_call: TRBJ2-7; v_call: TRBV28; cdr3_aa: CASKGGLAGGGYEQYF
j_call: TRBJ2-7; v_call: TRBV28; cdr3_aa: CASSSPTGLVSYEQYF
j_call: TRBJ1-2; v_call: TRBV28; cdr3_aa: CASRWAKLQGGYTF
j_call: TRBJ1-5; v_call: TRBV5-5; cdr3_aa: CASSFMAEQPQHF
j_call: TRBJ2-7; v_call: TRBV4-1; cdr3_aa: CASTYRSSNAYEQYF
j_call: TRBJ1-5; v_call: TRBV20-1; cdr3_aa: CSAAGMASNQPQHF
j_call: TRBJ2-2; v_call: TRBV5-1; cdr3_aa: CASSLAVGLAYTGELFF
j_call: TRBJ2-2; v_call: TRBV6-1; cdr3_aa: CASRGTSGSNTGELFF
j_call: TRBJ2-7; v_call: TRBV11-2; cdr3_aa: CASSQGTSSDEQYF
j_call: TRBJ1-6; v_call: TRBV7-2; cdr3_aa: CASSVRSGSYNSPLHF
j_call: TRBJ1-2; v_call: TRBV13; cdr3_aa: CASSPSGTMNYGYTF
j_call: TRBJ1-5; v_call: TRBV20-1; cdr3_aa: CSAPAASNQPQHF
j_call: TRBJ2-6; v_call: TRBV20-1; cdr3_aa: CSATDGAGANVLTF
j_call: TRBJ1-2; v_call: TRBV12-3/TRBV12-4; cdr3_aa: CASSPDRGKSGGYTF
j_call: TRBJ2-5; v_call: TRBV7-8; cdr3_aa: CASSLSWTTQETQYF
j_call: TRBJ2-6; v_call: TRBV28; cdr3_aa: CASSHPRLTGGGANVLTF
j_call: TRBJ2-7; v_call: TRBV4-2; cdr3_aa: CASSQNTGGSPYEQYF
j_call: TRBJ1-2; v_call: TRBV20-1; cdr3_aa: CSAREPRAGYGYTF
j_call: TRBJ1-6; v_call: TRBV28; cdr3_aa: CASSLDREFSPLHF
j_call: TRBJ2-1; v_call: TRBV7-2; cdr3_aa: CASSHAYNEQFF
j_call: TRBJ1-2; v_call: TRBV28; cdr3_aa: CASSLGFNGYTF
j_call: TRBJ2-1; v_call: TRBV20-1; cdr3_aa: CSASTGLAGDEQFF